This T cell receptor (beta chain) was obtained from a study of blood T cell repertoires in COVID-19. Study in general: The United States, Italy and Spain provided the acute and convalescent COVID-19 samples. PBMCs, B-cell-depleted T cells, or T cells were the source of the cDNA or gDNA that made up the material.

Germline CDR1 LNHNV, CDR2 YYDKDF (reference sequence). The V end was cut by 6 bases, the J end by 1 base, with 22 bases between. The CDR3 consists of 18 residues. Original data processing: How many nucleated cells were present was estimated from reference gene primer amplification. The protocol was immunoSEQ multiplex PCR, while the TCRdb copy is restricted to in-frame clones and leaves out a portion. For V, J and clone size, that table is used; D and trimming come from the DNA. The data show hundreds of thousands of clones, with 75% to 90% seen just once and around 0.3% held by the top ten. This receptor was taken from a woman between 18 and 29 years old with acute or convalescent COVID-19. V usage is TRBV15 and J usage is TRBJ1-5; tentative D call: TRBD1 (6 bases). Input material: peripheral blood. The chain's CDR3 is CATRSGGGLLASNQPQHF. The CDR3 DNA sequence: TGTGCCACCAGAAGTGGTGGGGGCTTATTGGCGAGCAATCAGCCCCAGCATTTT. Full variable domain (missing parts from reference TRBV15 and TRBJ1-5): DAMVIQNPRYQVTQFGKPVTLSCSQTLNHNVMYWYQQKSSQAPKLLFHYYDKDFNNEADTPDNFQSRRPNTSFCFLDIRSPGLGDTAMYLCATRSGGGLLASNQPQHFGDGTRLSIL.